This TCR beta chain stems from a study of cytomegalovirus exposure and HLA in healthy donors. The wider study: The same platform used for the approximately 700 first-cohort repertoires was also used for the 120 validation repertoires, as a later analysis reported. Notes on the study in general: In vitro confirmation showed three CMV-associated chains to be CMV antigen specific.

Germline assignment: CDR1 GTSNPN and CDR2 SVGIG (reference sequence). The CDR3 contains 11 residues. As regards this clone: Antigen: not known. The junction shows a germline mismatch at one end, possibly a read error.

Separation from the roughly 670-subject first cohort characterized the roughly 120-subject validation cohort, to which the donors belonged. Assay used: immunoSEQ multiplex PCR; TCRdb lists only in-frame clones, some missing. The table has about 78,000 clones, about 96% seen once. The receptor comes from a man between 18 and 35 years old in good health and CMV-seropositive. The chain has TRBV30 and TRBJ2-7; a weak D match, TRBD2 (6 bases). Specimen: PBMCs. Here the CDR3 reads CAWSEAGLINF. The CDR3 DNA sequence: TGTGCCTGGAGTGAGGCGGGATTGATAAACTTC.